This T cell receptor beta chain was identified in a study of breast tumors, draining lymph nodes, adjacent tissues. Study results and limitations: Luminal-like breast cancer showed significantly higher tumor–nontumor repertoire similarity than basal-like. That most tumor T cells come from lymph nodes remained unproven.

Breast cancer patients provided tissue from their axillary draining lymph nodes. Each CDR3 protein gets one entry after TCRdb re-called the multiplex PCR reads with MiXCR. The table has 200,000 to 300,000 distinct CDR3 sequences, roughly 30% seen once. With regard to this clonotype: Its antigen is still unknown.

With V trimmed by 6 bases and J by 7 bases, 6 bases remained unmatched. The CDR3 contains 13 residues. In germline, CDR1 is DFQATT, CDR2 SNEGSKA (reference sequence). The sequence was collected from a female donor with breast cancer. Some clones in this sample may be carry-over from other donors' samples. What was sequenced was axillary lymph node tissue. The genes are TRBV20-1 and TRBJ1-4; 9 bases agree with TRBD1. The CDR3: CSATTGGGEKLFF. The CDR3 bases are TGCAGTGCAACGACAGGGGGTGGTGAAAAACTGTTTTTT.